These 30 T cell receptor beta chains were all obtained from the same sample, sequenced in a study of cytomegalovirus exposure and HLA in healthy donors. Here immunoSEQ multiplex PCR was the method, and the copy in TCRdb shows in-frame clones only, minus some. The data hold around 180,000 clones, with about 80% observed a single time. The sequenced sample was PBMCs. The source of these receptors is a man younger than 30 in good health and CMV-seropositive.

The rearrangement joins TRBV27 to TRBJ2-7; 9 nucleotides line up with TRBD1. The CDR3 has 15 amino acids. Germline CDR1 and CDR2: MNHEY and SMNVEV (reference sequence). Unmatched junction bases numbered 8, after V lost 6 bases and J lost 2 bases. DNA of the CDR3: TGTGCCAGCAGCCCCCGGGGACAGGGCCCCTACGAGCAGTACTTC. It translates to CASSPRGQGPYEQYF.

This chain connects TRBV6-6 to TRBJ1-1; no firm D call. Between the trimmed V and J ends, which lost 8 bases and 7 bases, there was a span of 17 bases. The germline gives CDR1 MNHNY, CDR2 SVGAGI (reference sequence). The CDR3 sequence is 13 residues long. CDR3 loop: CASLRALEGEAFF. CDR3 nucleotide sequence: TGTGCCAGCCTTAGGGCCCTGGAGGGTGAAGCTTTCTTT.

This clone was seen only once. This chain uses TRBV5-1 with TRBJ2-1; 13 bases agree with TRBD2. The germline CDR1 and CDR2 sequences are SGHRS and YFSETQ. CDR3 length: 15 amino acids. V was clipped by 3 bases and J by 5 bases; unmatched bases: 2. For the CDR3, the DNA is TGCGCCAGCAGCTCTGGACTAGCGGGAGACAATGAGCAGTTCTTC. Its translation is CASSSGLAGDNEQFF.

This chain connects TRBV5-6 to TRBJ2-1, with 10 positions matching TRBD2. The CDR3 sequence is 15 residues long. The J segment lost 2 bases and the V segment lost 6 bases, leaving 5 bases of the junction unmatched. Germline CDR1 SGHDT, CDR2 YYEEEE. The CDR3: CASTDTSGAYNEQFF. The CDR3 nucleotides are TGTGCCAGCACCGATACTAGCGGGGCCTACAATGAGCAGTTCTTC.

The rearrangement uses TRBV2 and TRBJ2-3, with 9 bases fitting TRBD2. The CDR3 runs 15 residues. The germline CDR1 and CDR2 sequences are SNHLY and FYNNEI. V lost 5 bases to trimming and J lost 6 bases; unmatched junction nucleotides: 9. CDR3 in amino acids: CASSPSGAGRDTQYF. CDR3 sequence (DNA): TGTGCCAGCAGTCCTAGCGGGGCCGGTAGGGATACGCAGTATTTT.

For the CDR3, the DNA is TGTGCCAGCAGCTTAACAGGGACCCGGGGCAATCAGCCCCAGCATTTT. Its translation is CASSLTGTRGNQPQHF. The V call is TRBV7-2, the J call TRBJ1-5; D might be TRBD1 (6 bases). This CDR3 spans 16 amino acids. Germline assignment: CDR1 SGHTA and CDR2 FQGNSA. The V gene lost 2 bases and the J gene lost 2 bases, with 13 bases spanning the gap.

The chain joins TRBV7-2 to TRBJ2-4, with 7 bases that match TRBD1. Germline loops: CDR1 SGHTA, CDR2 FQGNSA. V shed 5 bases, J shed 6 bases, and the junction held 10 bases outside the gene matches. The CDR3 spans 15 residues. The CDR3 DNA is TGTGCCAGCAGCCGAGGCACAGGGGTCGGAAACATTCAGTACTTC. Its protein product is CASSRGTGVGNIQYF. Full variable domain (remainder filled in from reference TRBV7-2 and TRBJ2-4): GAGVSQSPSNKVTEKGKDVELRCDPISGHTALYWYRQSLGQGLEFLIYFQGNSAPDKSGLPSDRFSAERTGGSVSTLTIQRTQQEDSAVYLCASSRGTGVGNIQYFGAGTRLSVL.

This clone appeared many times. The rearrangement links TRBV4-1 to TRBJ1-1; D perhaps matches TRBD1 (5 bases). Trimming took off 7 bases at V and 4 bases at J, with 13 bases between the two ends. CDR3 length: 13 amino acids. The V gene's germline CDR1 is MGHRA and CDR2 YSYEKL. The CDR3 DNA is TGCGCCAGCAACCGGGGGGGGATCACTGAAGCTTTCTTT. This codes for CASNRGGITEAFF.

The V call is TRBV10-3, the J call TRBJ2-1; TRBD2 might be the D (6 bases). With 7 bases removed from V and 1 base from J, the gap between germline ends came to 8 bases. This CDR3 contains 13 residues. Germline lookup yields CDR1 ENHRY and CDR2 SYGVKD. This chain's CDR3 is CAITAGSYNEQFF. DNA of the CDR3: TGTGCCATCACGGCGGGGTCCTACAATGAGCAGTTCTTC.

The chain employs TRBV28 and TRBJ1-4, with D tentatively TRBD1 (5 bases). CDR3 length equals 16 residues. Germline CDR1 MDHEN, CDR2 SYDVKM. Trimming cost V 2 bases and J 14 bases, with 24 bases left between them. The CDR3 DNA reads TGTGCCAGCAGTTTACAGGGAAATGTCGGTGTGAAAAGGCTGTTTTTT. Translation: CASSLQGNVGVKRLFF.

J is TRBJ2-5 and V is TRBV25-1; TRBD1 matches 9 bases. J was trimmed by 7 bases and V by 6 bases; bases with no gene match: 9. The CDR3 loop spans 14 amino acids. CDR1 and CDR2 from the germline V gene are MGHDK and SYGVNS. CDR3 in DNA: TGTGCCAGCAGCCAACAGGGGGCGCGGGGGACCCAGTACTTC. It encodes CASSQQGARGTQYF. The full variable domain, completed using reference TRBV25-1 and TRBJ2-5, is EADIYQTPRYLVIGTGKKITLECSQTMGHDKMYWYQQDPGMELHLIHYSYGVNSTEKGDLSSESTVSRIRTEHFPLTLESARPSHTSQYLCASSQQGARGTQYFGPGTRLLVL.

The rearrangement joins TRBV5-4 to TRBJ1-2; TRBD1 matches at 7 bases. V lost 5 bases to trimming and J lost 1 base; unmatched junction nucleotides: 5. Germline V CDR1 and CDR2: SGHNT, YYREEE (reference sequence). CDR3 length equals 14 residues. The CDR3 spells CASRYRGDNYGYTF. The DNA for the CDR3 is TGTGCCAGCAGGTACAGGGGTGATAACTATGGCTACACCTTC.

The chain links TRBV7-2 to TRBJ2-2, with D perhaps TRBD1 (5 bases). CDR1 and CDR2 from the germline V gene are SGHTA and FQGNSA. The CDR3 loop spans 17 amino acids. V gave up 5 bases and J gave up 1 base, with 17 bases separating them. The CDR3 region has the DNA TGTGCCAGCAGCAACAATGGACAAGGATTGAACACCGGGGAGCTGTTTTTT. This encodes CASSNNGQGLNTGELFF.

This rearrangement joins TRBV6-6 to TRBJ1-5; tentatively, D is TRBD1 (6 bases). The CDR3 is made up of 14 amino acids. Germline lookup yields CDR1 MNHNY and CDR2 SVGAGI (reference sequence). Trimming took 5 bases from V and 3 from J, leaving 11 bases between them. The CDR3 DNA is TGTGCCAGCAGTCCGGGACACCTCAATCAGCCCCAGCATTTT. It yields the protein CASSPGHLNQPQHF.

V gene TRBV19 combines with J gene TRBJ2-2, with no clear D. Germline V gives CDR1 LNHDA, CDR2 SQIVND (reference sequence). The CDR3 length is 15 residues. V lost 6 bases and J lost 4, with 15 bases in between. CDR3 nucleotides: TGTGCCAGTAGACACCAGGATTTGGGCACCGGGGAGCTGTTTTTT. This sequence encodes CASRHQDLGTGELFF. Complete variable domain (other parts from reference TRBV19 and TRBJ2-2): DGGITQSPKYLFRKEGQNVTLSCEQNLNHDAMYWYRQDPGQGLRLIYYSQIVNDFQKGDIAEGYSVSREKKESFPLTVTSAQKNPTAFYLCASRHQDLGTGELFFGEGSRLTVL.

The V call is TRBV6-4, the J call TRBJ1-2; D ambiguous. The V gene's germline CDR1 is MRHNA and CDR2 SNTAGT. V lost 3 bases, J lost 2 bases, and 10 bases lay in between. The CDR3 length is 14 residues. CDR3 region: CASSEAGGNYGYTF. As DNA, the CDR3 is TGTGCCAGCAGTGAGGCCGGCGGGAACTATGGCTACACCTTC.

This chain uses TRBV4-3 with TRBJ2-7, with D possibly TRBD1 on 6 matching bases. Germline V gene lookup returns CDR1 LGHNA and CDR2 YSLEER. The CDR3 covers 15 residues. The V end lost 0 bases, the J end lost 2 bases, and 11 bases lay between the germline ends. CDR3 residues: CASSQEGGPTYEQYF. The CDR3, as DNA: TGCGCCAGCAGCCAAGAAGGGGGACCCACCTACGAGCAGTACTTC.

J is TRBJ2-7 and V is TRBV7-9; D perhaps matches TRBD1 (6 bases). The V gene lost 3 bases and the J gene lost 1 base, with 7 bases spanning the gap. This CDR3 has 13 residues. The germline V gene has CDR1 SEHNR and CDR2 FQNEAQ (reference sequence). In DNA form, the CDR3 reads TGTGCCAGCAGCTTGGACAGTTCCTACGAGCAGTACTTC. Protein sequence: CASSLDSSYEQYF.

This rearrangement joins TRBV28 to TRBJ1-2; D remains ambiguous. The germline V gene has CDR1 MDHEN and CDR2 SYDVKM. The CDR3 is 13 residues long. The ends were cut back, 6 bases at V and 2 bases at J, with 10 bases in the middle. CDR3 amino acids: CASSRGGNYGYTF. The CDR3 DNA sequence: TGTGCCAGCAGCAGAGGAGGGAACTATGGCTACACCTTC.

The V call is TRBV7-2, the J call TRBJ2-1; 9 nucleotides align to TRBD2. Germline V gene data show CDR1 as SGHTA and CDR2 as FQGNSA. V gave up 1 base and J gave up 16 bases; unmatched junction bases: 8. CDR3 length: 13 residues. Written as DNA, the CDR3 is TGTGCCAGCAGCTTAGATGGAGCGGGAGGTGCCTTCTTC. It specifies CASSLDGAGGAFF. Supplemented by reference TRBV7-2 and TRBJ2-1, the full variable domain reads GAGVSQSPSNKVTEKGKDVELRCDPISGHTALYWYRQSLGQGLEFLIYFQGNSAPDKSGLPSDRFSAERTGGSVSTLTIQRTQQEDSAVYLCASSLDGAGGAFFGPGTRLTVL.

V and J are TRBV6-1 and TRBJ2-5; tentatively, D is TRBD2 (6 bases). This CDR3 has 15 amino acids. The germline CDR1 and CDR2 sequences are MNHNS and SASEGT. Trimming pared 8 bases from V and 2 bases from J, leaving 18 bases between. CDR3 residues: CASHSWGGTQETQYF. The CDR3 DNA reads TGTGCCAGCCACTCATGGGGAGGTACTCAAGAGACCCAGTACTTC.

The V and J genes are TRBV10-2 and TRBJ2-7, with D hard to call. Germline V gene data show CDR1 as WSHSY and CDR2 as SAAADI. Trimming took 8 bases from V and 4 from J, leaving 12 bases between them. The CDR3 sequence is 12 residues long. The CDR3 spells CASRVADYEQYF. CDR3 in DNA: TGCGCCAGCCGAGTAGCAGATTACGAGCAGTACTTC.

The chain is built from TRBV15 and TRBJ2-7; possible D gene TRBD2, 6 bases. V was pared by 3 bases and J by 1 base, with 10 bases between. Germline V lookup: CDR1 LNHNV, CDR2 YYDKDF (reference sequence). The CDR3 is 14 residues long. The CDR3, as DNA: TGTGCCACCAGCAGCTTAGCGGCTTCCTACGAGCAGTACTTC. It specifies CATSSLAASYEQYF.

The rearrangement joins TRBV9 to TRBJ2-5, with 13 bases fitting TRBD2. The CDR3 length is 16 residues. CDR1 is SGDLS and CDR2 is YYNGEE in the germline V gene. The ends lost 4 bases at V and 1 base at J; junction bases unmatched: 4. Here the CDR3 DNA reads TGTGCCAGCAGCCGGGGACTAGCGGGGCTCCAAGAGACCCAGTACTTC. Translated, it gives CASSRGLAGLQETQYF.

The V gene is TRBV6-1, the J gene TRBJ1-2; the match to TRBD1 covers 7 bases. CDR1 is MNHNS and CDR2 is SASEGT in the germline V gene. Trimming at V came to 8 bases and at J to 8 bases, leaving 8 bases not matched to a gene. CDR3 length: 12 residues. In nucleotides, the CDR3 is TGTGCCAGCCAGACAGGGACGGGGGGCTACACCTTC. Amino acid sequence: CASQTGTGGYTF.

The rearrangement joins TRBV7-3 to TRBJ1-2; D is ambiguous. Germline-derived CDR1 and CDR2 are SGHTA and FQGTGA. The ends were cut back, 1 base at V and 8 bases at J, with 32 bases in the middle. This CDR3 contains 20 residues. The CDR3 sequence: CASSLIEPGFILDGGKGYTF. CDR3 coding DNA: TGTGCCAGCAGCTTAATCGAACCGGGTTTTATACTTGACGGAGGGAAGGGCTACACCTTC.

V is TRBV5-1 and J is TRBJ2-3; 9 bases map to TRBD2. The V gene end was trimmed by 5 bases and the J gene end by 2 bases; junction bases not matched to a gene: 3. This CDR3 region has 14 residues. Germline V lookup: CDR1 SGHRS, CDR2 YFSETQ. The CDR3: CASRASGTTDTQYF. CDR3 in DNA: TGCGCCAGCAGAGCTAGCGGGACCACAGATACGCAGTATTTT.

This clone was seen ten or more times. This chain joins TRBV6-6 and TRBJ1-2; 10 nucleotides match TRBD1. Germline V gene data show CDR1 as MNHNY and CDR2 as SVGAGI (reference sequence). After removal of 5 bases from V and 8 bases from J, the junction contained 5 bases not matched to a gene. There are 13 residues in the CDR3. CDR3 DNA: TGTGCCAGCAGTCGACAGGGGGCGAGGGGCTACACCTTC. This gives the protein CASSRQGARGYTF.

The chain carries TRBV5-6 and TRBJ2-7; D perhaps matches TRBD2 (6 bases). Between the trimmed V and J ends, which lost 0 bases and 5 bases, there was a span of 21 bases. The CDR3 spans 17 residues. Germline assignment: CDR1 SGHDT and CDR2 YYEEEE. CDR3 nucleotide sequence: TGTGCCAGCAGCTTGGCGGGAGACATTACTCGAAGGCACGAGCAGTACTTC. Residues: CASSLAGDITRRHEQYF.

J is TRBJ2-3 and V is TRBV27; TRBD2 aligns across 16 bases. The CDR3 extends over 20 amino acids. CDR1 and CDR2 from the germline V gene are MNHEY and SMNVEV (reference sequence). With 7 bases clipped from V and 3 bases from J, the junction kept 16 bases outside the gene matches. The CDR3 coding sequence is TGTGCCAGCAAAGCGAGGGGGACTAGCGGGAGGGCCGTAAGGACAGATACGCAGTATTTT. It translates to CASKARGTSGRAVRTDTQYF.